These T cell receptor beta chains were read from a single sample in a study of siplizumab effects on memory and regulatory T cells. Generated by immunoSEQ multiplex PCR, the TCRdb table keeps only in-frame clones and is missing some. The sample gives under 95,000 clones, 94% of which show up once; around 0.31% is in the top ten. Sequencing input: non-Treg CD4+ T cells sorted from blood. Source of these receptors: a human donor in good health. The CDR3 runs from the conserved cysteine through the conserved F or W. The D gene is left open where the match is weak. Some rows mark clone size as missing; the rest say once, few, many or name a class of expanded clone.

CDR3: CASTRAGTSEPQHF; DNA: TGTGCCAGCACAAGGGCCGGGACTTCGGAGCCCCAGCATTTT; V: TRBV2; size: NA; J: TRBJ1-5; D: NA
CDR3: CASSIDFSAHSYEQYF; DNA: TGTGCCAGTAGTATAGACTTCAGCGCCCACTCCTACGAGCAGTACTTC; V: TRBV19; size: NA; J: TRBJ2-7; D: NA
CDR3: CASSFGQGSNTGELFF; DNA: TGTGCCAGCAGCTTCGGACAGGGGTCGAACACCGGGGAGCTGTTTTTT; V: TRBV5-4; size: NA; J: TRBJ2-2; D: TRBD1
CDR3: CASSPDRSYNEQFF; DNA: TGTGCCAGCTCACCGGACAGATCCTACAATGAGCAGTTCTTC; V: TRBV18; size: NA; J: TRBJ2-1; D: NA
CDR3: CASSRRDGDNEQFF; DNA: TGCGCCAGCAGCCGCCGGGACGGAGACAATGAGCAGTTCTTC; V: TRBV4-3; size: NA; J: TRBJ2-1; D: NA
CDR3: CASSIQKDYGYTF; DNA: TGTGCCAGCTCTATCCAAAAGGATTATGGCTACACCTTC; V: TRBV18; size: NA; J: TRBJ1-2; D: NA
CDR3: CASRMTSGTPRGFF; DNA: TGTGCCAGTAGGATGACTAGCGGGACCCCAAGGGGGTTCTTC; V: TRBV19; size: NA; J: TRBJ2-1; D: TRBD2
CDR3: CASSQPGRNNSPLHF; DNA: TGTGCCAGCAGCCAACCGGGACGGAATAATTCACCCCTCCACTTT; V: TRBV7-9; size: once; J: TRBJ1-6; D: NA
CDR3: CSVVGSADGETQYF; DNA: TGCAGCGTTGTGGGCTCAGCCGACGGGGAGACCCAGTACTTC; V: TRBV29-1; size: NA; J: TRBJ2-5; D: NA
CDR3: CASSTGPYEQYF; DNA: TGTGCCAGCTCAACCGGTCCCTACGAGCAGTACTTC; V: TRBV18; size: NA; J: TRBJ2-7; D: NA
CDR3: CASSSGVEQFF; DNA: TGTGCCAGCAGTTCCGGTGTTGAGCAGTTCTTC; V: TRBV2; size: NA; J: TRBJ2-1; D: NA
CDR3: CASTGPPPYNSPLHF; DNA: TGTGCCAGCACAGGACCCCCTCCTTATAATTCACCCCTCCACTTT; V: TRBV6-5; size: NA; J: TRBJ1-6; D: NA
CDR3: CASSLGQGRGETQYF; DNA: TGCGCCAGCAGCCTCGGGCAGGGCCGGGGAGAGACCCAGTACTTC; V: TRBV4-3; size: NA; J: TRBJ2-5; D: NA
CDR3: CASAPGRGVYNEQFF; DNA: TGTGCTAGTGCCCCGGGCAGGGGGGTTTACAATGAGCAGTTCTTC; V: TRBV12-5; size: NA; J: TRBJ2-1; D: NA
CDR3: CASNPGGLRNSPLHF; DNA: TGTGCCAGTAACCCGGGGGGGCTTCGTAATTCACCCCTCCACTTT; V: TRBV6-1; size: NA; J: TRBJ1-6; D: NA
CDR3: CASSVNSGANVLTF; DNA: TGTGCCAGCAGCGTCAACTCTGGGGCCAACGTCCTGACTTTC; V: TRBV5-8; size: NA; J: TRBJ2-6; D: NA
CDR3: CASSIGAGVNSPLHF; DNA: TGTGCCAGCAGTATAGGTGCAGGGGTAAATTCACCCCTCCACTTT; V: TRBV27; size: NA; J: TRBJ1-6; D: NA
CDR3: CASSPQSTYEQYF; DNA: TGTGCCAGCTCACCACAGAGTACCTACGAGCAGTACTTC; V: TRBV18; size: NA; J: TRBJ2-7; D: NA
CDR3: CARGDRGRETQYF; DNA: TGTGCCAGGGGGGACAGGGGGCGAGAGACCCAGTACTTC; V: TRBV2; size: NA; J: TRBJ2-5; D: TRBD1
CDR3: CASSWGSGGTGELFF; DNA: TGTGCCAGCAGTTGGGGTAGCGGGGGTACCGGGGAGCTGTTTTTT; V: TRBV6-5; size: once; J: TRBJ2-2; D: TRBD2
CDR3: CAWIPASVSYEQYF; DNA: TGTGCCTGGATCCCAGCTAGCGTCTCCTACGAGCAGTACTTC; V: TRBV30; size: NA; J: TRBJ2-7; D: NA
CDR3: CASSLDGGLVVNEQFF; DNA: TGCGCCAGCAGCTTGGACGGGGGGCTAGTGGTTAATGAGCAGTTCTTC; V: TRBV5-1; size: once; J: TRBJ2-1; D: NA
CDR3: CASTGVRENEQFF; DNA: TGTGCCAGCACCGGGGTCCGGGAAAATGAGCAGTTCTTC; V: TRBV6-1; size: NA; J: TRBJ2-1; D: NA
CDR3: CSGRDRGRDTEAFF; DNA: TGCAGCGGCCGGGACAGGGGGCGGGACACTGAAGCTTTCTTT; V: TRBV29-1; size: NA; J: TRBJ1-1; D: TRBD1
CDR3: CASSSLPYLGQYF; DNA: TGTGCCAGCAGTTCTCTACCTTATTTGGGGCAGTACTTC; V: TRBV27; size: NA; J: TRBJ2-7; D: NA
CDR3: CASSPGLTNEKLFF; DNA: TGTGCCAGCAGCCCGGGGTTGACTAATGAAAAACTGTTTTTT; V: TRBV11-2; size: NA; J: TRBJ1-4; D: NA
CDR3: CASGLSGGGPVTQYF; DNA: TGTGCCAGCGGTTTAAGCGGGGGGGGTCCGGTGACCCAGTACTTC; V: TRBV13; size: NA; J: TRBJ2-5; D: TRBD2
CDR3: CASSLIPGGTLREQYF; DNA: TGTGCCAGCAGTTTAATTCCGGGGGGAACGCTTCGCGAGCAGTACTTC; V: TRBV27; size: once; J: TRBJ2-7; D: TRBD2
CDR3: CASSLAASREQYF; DNA: TGTGCCAGCAGCTTAGCGGCGTCGAGGGAGCAGTACTTC; V: TRBV7-6; size: NA; J: TRBJ2-7; D: NA